The 14 T cell receptor beta chains given below trace back to one sample, sequenced in a study of T cell responses to AZD1222 COVID-19 vaccine. This table comes from immunoSEQ multiplex PCR, and its TCRdb copy is limited to in-frame clones, with some not included. Among 100,000 to 120,000 clones, approximately 94% were seen once, and the ten largest hold around 2.8%. Sequenced material: peripheral blood, taken 28 days after the second AZD1222 dose. These receptors all come from an adult who received the AZD1222 COVID-19 vaccine.

The chain employs TRBV12-3 or TRBV12-4 and TRBJ1-5; the match to TRBD1 covers 8 bases. CDR3 length equals 13 residues. The ends lost 6 bases at V and 6 bases at J; junction bases unmatched: 4. In DNA, the CDR3 is TGTGCCAGCAGCCAAACAGGGGGTCAGCCCCAGCATTTT. Residues: CASSQTGGQPQHF.

The V and J genes are TRBV4-1 and TRBJ1-1; D might be TRBD1 (6 bases). This CDR3 has 16 amino acids. Germline values: CDR1 MGHRA, CDR2 YSYEKL. V gave up 1 base and J gave up 0 bases, with 12 bases separating them. CDR3 protein: CASSQGGRGVNTEAFF. The CDR3 region has the DNA TGCGCCAGCAGCCAAGGAGGCAGGGGTGTGAACACTGAAGCTTTCTTT.

The chain carries TRBV2 and TRBJ1-6, with 7 bases that match TRBD1. This CDR3 comprises 12 residues. CDR1 and CDR2 (germline): SNHLY, FYNNEI. V shed 10 bases and J 11 bases; nucleotides not matched to a gene: 8. Here the CDR3 reads CATGDSFTPLHF. The CDR3 region has the DNA TGTGCCACTGGGGACAGCTTCACACCCCTCCACTTT.

The chain links TRBV4-1 to TRBJ1-1; TRBD1 matches 7 bases. This CDR3 contains 16 residues. J was trimmed by 2 bases and V by 2 bases; bases with no gene match: 8. Germline CDR1 MGHRA, CDR2 YSYEKL. The CDR3 DNA is TGCGCCAGCAGCCAACACTCCGGGACAGTTAACACTGAAGCTTTCTTT. Protein sequence: CASSQHSGTVNTEAFF.

This chain joins TRBV7-8 and TRBJ2-2; D unresolved. The CDR3 totals 12 residues. Trimming shortened V by 2 bases and J by 6 bases, and 4 bases separated the two germline ends. Looked up from germline, CDR1 is SGHVS and CDR2 is FQNEAQ. CDR3 residues: CASSLSAGELFF. The CDR3 region has the DNA TGTGCCAGCAGCTTATCAGCCGGGGAGCTGTTTTTT.

The rearrangement uses TRBV7-9 and TRBJ1-1; tentative D call: TRBD1 (6 bases). Per germline, CDR1 SEHNR and CDR2 FQNEAQ (reference sequence). The V gene lost 5 bases and the J gene lost 9 bases, with 10 bases spanning the gap. The CDR3 extends over 11 amino acids. The CDR3, as DNA: TGTGCCAGCAGCCAGGACAGCCAAGCTTTCTTT. Its protein product is CASSQDSQAFF.

This clone turned up a few times. J is TRBJ1-1 and V is TRBV20-1; D is ambiguous. This CDR3 spans 11 amino acids. The V gene's germline CDR1 is DFQATT and CDR2 SNEGSKA (reference sequence). V lost 3 bases, J lost 8 bases, and 10 bases lay in between. The CDR3, as DNA: TGCAGTGCTAGCGCCGTTAGAGAAGCTTTCTTT. Translated: CSASAVREAFF.

V usage is TRBV4-1 and J usage is TRBJ1-5, with 8 bases lining up with TRBD1. The CDR3 contains 16 residues. CDR1 MGHRA and CDR2 YSYEKL come from the germline V gene. Trimming at V came to 4 bases and at J to 6 bases, leaving 11 bases not matched to a gene. CDR3 bases: TGCGCCAGCAGCCTCCTGGACAGGGTTGAGAGTCAGCCCCAGCATTTT. Encoded protein: CASSLLDRVESQPQHF.

The V gene is TRBV6-5, the J gene TRBJ2-1; 10 bases line up with TRBD2. The J segment lost 10 bases and the V segment lost 5 bases, leaving 11 bases of the junction unmatched. The CDR3 has 15 amino acids. In germline, CDR1 is MNHEY, CDR2 SVGAGI. For the CDR3, the DNA is TGTGCCAGCAGTCGAGCGGGAGGGCCACGAAACGAGCAGTTCTTC. Protein sequence: CASSRAGGPRNEQFF.

This chain uses TRBV18 with TRBJ2-5, with TRBD1 as a possible D gene (6 bases). CDR1 and CDR2 from the germline V gene are KGHSH and LQKENI. The length of the CDR3 is 15 residues. V gave up 7 bases and J gave up 1 base, with 16 bases separating them. The CDR3 sequence: CASWTERDTQETQYF. The DNA for the CDR3 is TGTGCCAGCTGGACGGAGAGGGACACCCAAGAGACCCAGTACTTC.

V gene TRBV7-2 combines with J gene TRBJ2-1, with 7 nucleotides matching TRBD2. Looked up from germline, CDR1 is SGHTA and CDR2 is FQGNSA. This CDR3 comprises 13 residues. V trimming: 5 bases; J trimming: 12 bases; junction bases outside the gene matches: 10. The CDR3 DNA follows: TGTGCCAGCAGCGCCAGCCCGGGGGGAGTGCAGTTCTTC. Protein sequence: CASSASPGGVQFF.

The V call is TRBV3-1 (or the pseudogene TRBV3-2), the J call TRBJ2-7; 8 bases are a match to TRBD1. Losses at the gene ends were 0 bases for V and 3 bases for J; bases not matched to a gene: 1. Germline V gives CDR1 LGHDT, CDR2 YNNKEL (reference sequence). The CDR3 is 14 amino acids. CDR3 sequence (DNA): TGTGCCAGCAGCCAAGATGACAGGGGCTACGAGCAGTACTTC. Translated: CASSQDDRGYEQYF.

This clone appeared once. This chain joins TRBV6-5 and TRBJ2-5; D unclear. V was pared by 6 bases and J by 1 base, with 12 bases between. The germline V gene encodes CDR1 MNHEY and CDR2 SVGAGI. This CDR3 has 14 amino acids. CDR3 loop: CASSLYNSQETQYF. In DNA, the CDR3 is TGTGCCAGCAGCCTCTATAACTCCCAAGAGACCCAGTACTTC.

The V call is TRBV10-1, the J call TRBJ2-1; perhaps TRBD2 as D (5 bases). This CDR3 is 15 amino acids long. Trimming took 3 bases from V and 0 from J, leaving 9 bases between them. Looked up from germline, CDR1 is WNHNN and CDR2 is SYGVQD (reference sequence). CDR3: CASSDAGSSYNEQFF. As DNA, the CDR3 is TGCGCCAGCAGTGATGCGGGTAGCTCCTACAATGAGCAGTTCTTC.